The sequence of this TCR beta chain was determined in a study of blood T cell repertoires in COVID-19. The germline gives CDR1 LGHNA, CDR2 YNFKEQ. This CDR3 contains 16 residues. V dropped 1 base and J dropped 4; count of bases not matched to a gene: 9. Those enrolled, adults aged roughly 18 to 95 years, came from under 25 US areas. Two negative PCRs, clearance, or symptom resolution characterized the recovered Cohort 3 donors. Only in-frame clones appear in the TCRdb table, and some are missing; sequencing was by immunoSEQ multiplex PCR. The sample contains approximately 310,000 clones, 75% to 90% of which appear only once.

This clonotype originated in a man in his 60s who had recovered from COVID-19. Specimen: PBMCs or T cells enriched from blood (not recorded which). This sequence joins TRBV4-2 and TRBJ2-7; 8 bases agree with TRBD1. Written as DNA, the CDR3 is TGTGCCAGCAGCCAAGCAATCGGGCAGGGGGCTTACGAGCAGTACTTC. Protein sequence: CASSQAIGQGAYEQYF.